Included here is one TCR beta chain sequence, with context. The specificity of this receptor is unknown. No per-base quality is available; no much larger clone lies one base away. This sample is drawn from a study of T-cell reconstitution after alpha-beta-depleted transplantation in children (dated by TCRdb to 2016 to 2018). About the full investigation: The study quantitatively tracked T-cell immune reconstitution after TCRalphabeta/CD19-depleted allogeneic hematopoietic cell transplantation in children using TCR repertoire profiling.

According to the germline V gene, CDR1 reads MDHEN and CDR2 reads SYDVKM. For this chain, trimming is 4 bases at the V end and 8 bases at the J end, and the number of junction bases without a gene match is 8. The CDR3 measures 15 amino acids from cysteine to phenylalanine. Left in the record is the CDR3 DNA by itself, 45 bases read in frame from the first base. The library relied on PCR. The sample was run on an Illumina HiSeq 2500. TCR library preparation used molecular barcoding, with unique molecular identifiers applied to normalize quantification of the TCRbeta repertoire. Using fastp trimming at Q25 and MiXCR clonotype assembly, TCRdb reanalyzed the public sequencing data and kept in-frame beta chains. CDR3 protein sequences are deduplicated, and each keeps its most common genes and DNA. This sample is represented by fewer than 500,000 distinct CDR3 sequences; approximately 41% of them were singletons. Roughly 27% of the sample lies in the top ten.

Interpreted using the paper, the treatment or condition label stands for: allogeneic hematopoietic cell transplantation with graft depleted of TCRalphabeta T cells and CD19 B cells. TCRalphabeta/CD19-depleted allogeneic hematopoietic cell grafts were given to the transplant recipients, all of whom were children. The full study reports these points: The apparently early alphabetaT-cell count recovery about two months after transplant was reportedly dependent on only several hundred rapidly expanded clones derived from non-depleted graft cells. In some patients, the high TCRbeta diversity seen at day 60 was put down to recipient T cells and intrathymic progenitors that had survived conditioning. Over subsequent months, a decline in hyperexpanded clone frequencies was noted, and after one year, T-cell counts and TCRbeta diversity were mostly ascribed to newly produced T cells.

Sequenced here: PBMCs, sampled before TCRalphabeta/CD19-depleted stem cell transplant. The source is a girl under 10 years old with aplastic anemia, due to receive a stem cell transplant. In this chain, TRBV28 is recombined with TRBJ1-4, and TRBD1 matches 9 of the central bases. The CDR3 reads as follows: CASSSTGTGREKLFF. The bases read TGTGCCAGCAGTTCCACCGGGACAGGGCGGGAAAAACTGTTTTTT.